This TCR beta chain was sequenced during a study of blood T cell repertoires in COVID-19. Clones were read by immunoSEQ multiplex PCR, and TCRdb kept only the in-frame ones, dropping some. The top ten clones hold more than 0.55% of a sample with around 250,000 clones, approximately 88% of them seen once. V lost 4 bases and J lost 5; bases outside the gene matches: 2. Germline CDR1 SGDLS, CDR2 YYNGEE. The CDR3 length is 12 residues. Sequenced material: peripheral blood. The rearrangement uses TRBV9 and TRBJ1-1, with 7 bases fitting TRBD1. The clonotype was recovered from a human donor in a cohort sampled during active COVID-19. CDR3 region: CASSQGGTEAFF. DNA for the CDR3: TGTGCCAGCAGCCAGGGGGGAACTGAAGCTTTCTTT.